The 20 T cell receptor beta chains listed next were all sequenced from one sample in a study of blood T cell repertoires in COVID-19. The method was immunoSEQ multiplex PCR; TCRdb's version includes in-frame clones alone and lacks a portion of them. The table shows some 99,000 clones, with around 83% occurring only once. The material sequenced was peripheral blood. Receptors were obtained from a woman aged 55-75 years in a cohort sampled during active or convalescent COVID-19.

This clone turned up a few times. The gene calls are TRBV12-5 and TRBJ1-3; 8 nucleotides align to TRBD1. Germline CDR1 LGHNT, CDR2 FRNRAP. After removal of 2 bases from V and 4 bases from J, the junction contained 7 bases not matched to a gene. The CDR3 length is 16 residues. The CDR3 region is CASGLTSTGVGNTIYF. CDR3 in DNA: TGTGCTAGTGGTTTGACGTCGACAGGGGTAGGAAACACCATATATTTT.

The J gene is TRBJ2-6, the V gene TRBV28; 8 positions agree with TRBD1. In germline, CDR1 is MDHEN, CDR2 SYDVKM. The length of the CDR3 is 17 residues. The V gene end was trimmed by 8 bases and the J gene end by 0 bases; junction bases not matched to a gene: 9. The CDR3 DNA reads as TGTGCCAGCGGGACGGACAGGGTCGACTCTGGGGCCAACGTCCTGACTTTC. Residues: CASGTDRVDSGANVLTF.

This clone has a single count. V usage is TRBV12-5 and J usage is TRBJ2-2; 8 bases fit TRBD2. CDR3 length: 14 amino acids. Germline CDR1 is LGHNT and CDR2 is FRNRAP. Unmatched junction bases numbered 5, after V lost 5 bases and J lost 6 bases. The CDR3 sequence: CASGPGLAAGELFF. The CDR3 DNA reads as TGTGCTAGTGGTCCCGGACTAGCTGCCGGGGAGCTGTTTTTT.

The rearrangement links TRBV11-2 to TRBJ2-7, with 8 bases identical to TRBD1. The V and J ends lost 3 bases and 3 bases, in that order; junction bases with no gene match: 4. The CDR3 covers 14 residues. Per the germline V gene, CDR1 is SGHAT and CDR2 is FQNNGV. CDR3 nucleotide sequence: TGTGCCAGCAGCTTCCAAGGACAGGGCTACGAGCAGTACTTC. As protein: CASSFQGQGYEQYF.

The J gene is TRBJ1-6, the V gene TRBV6-4, with unresolved D. Germline V gene sequence: CDR1 MRHNA, CDR2 SNTAGT. The CDR3 runs to 14 residues. Trimming took 3 bases from V and 5 from J, leaving 8 bases between them. The CDR3 region has the DNA TGTGCCAGCAGTGAAATCCGGGATAATTCACCCCTCCACTTT. It yields the protein CASSEIRDNSPLHF.

The chain couples TRBV6-5 to TRBJ2-7, with 11 bases lining up with TRBD2. Unmatched junction bases numbered 7, after V lost 5 bases and J lost 4 bases. In germline, CDR1 is MNHEY, CDR2 SVGAGI. The CDR3 has 15 residues. CDR3 sequence (DNA): TGTGCCAGCAGTAGAACTAGCGGGAGAGAGTACGAGCAGTACTTC. Translating gives CASSRTSGREYEQYF.

The V gene is TRBV5-4, the J gene TRBJ1-1, with TRBD1 matching over 8 bases. V shed 2 bases and J 1 base; nucleotides not matched to a gene: 4. The CDR3 extends over 15 amino acids. Germline CDR1 is SGHNT and CDR2 is YYREEE (reference sequence). CDR3 sequence: CASSFKQGGNTEAFF. CDR3 in DNA: TGTGCCAGCAGCTTCAAACAGGGGGGGAACACTGAAGCTTTCTTT.

J is TRBJ1-5 and V is TRBV6-1, with D possibly being TRBD1 (5 bases). The ends were cut back, 2 bases at V and 3 bases at J, with 14 bases in the middle. Germline V lookup: CDR1 MNHNS, CDR2 SASEGT. The CDR3 has 16 residues. In nucleotides, the CDR3 is TGTGCCAGCAGTGAACCCGGGCAGGGTATCAATCAGCCCCAGCATTTT. Translated, it gives CASSEPGQGINQPQHF.

In this sample, this clone turned up once. This chain joins TRBV4-2 and TRBJ2-5; 14 bases map to TRBD2. Germline V lookup: CDR1 LGHNA, CDR2 YNFKEQ. CDR3 length equals 19 residues. J gave up 1 base and V 0 bases, and 7 bases lay outside the gene matches. The CDR3 reads CASSQDRGTSGGGQETQYF. The CDR3 bases are TGTGCCAGCAGCCAAGATCGTGGGACTAGCGGGGGAGGCCAAGAGACCCAGTACTTC.

The chain combines TRBV10-2 with TRBJ1-1; the match to TRBD1 covers 7 bases. With V trimmed by 4 bases and J by 4 bases, 3 bases remained unmatched. The CDR3 covers 13 residues. The germline V gene has CDR1 WSHSY and CDR2 SAAADI. The CDR3: CASSGQGPTEAFF. The CDR3 region has the DNA TGCGCCAGCAGTGGACAGGGACCCACTGAAGCTTTCTTT.

This clone was seen repeatedly, ten times or more. CDR3 sequence: CATSRDLGWDKLNEKLFF. CDR3 nucleotides: TGTGCCACCAGCAGAGATTTGGGATGGGACAAGTTGAATGAAAAACTGTTTTTT. J is TRBJ1-4 and V is TRBV15; TRBD1 might be the D (6 bases). Trimming shortened V by 0 bases and J by 5 bases, and 19 bases separated the two germline ends. CDR3 size: 18 residues. Germline V gene sequence: CDR1 LNHNV, CDR2 YYDKDF (reference sequence).

This chain links TRBV27 with TRBJ1-3; 9 bases match TRBD1. Germline CDR1 reads MNHEY; CDR2 reads SMNVEV (reference sequence). The CDR3 totals 17 residues. V was pared by 7 bases and J by 0 bases, with 10 bases of the junction left unmatched. The CDR3 DNA follows: TGTGCCAGCAATCTTAAACAGGGGGCGATCTCTGGAAACACCATATATTTT. Residues: CASNLKQGAISGNTIYF.

The chain employs TRBV15 and TRBJ2-3; 7 bases fit TRBD1. The V gene's germline CDR1 is LNHNV and CDR2 YYDKDF (reference sequence). V shed 9 bases, J shed 4 bases, and the junction held 4 bases outside the gene matches. This CDR3 region has 12 residues. CDR3 in DNA: TGTGCCACGGGGACAGAAGCAGATACGCAGTATTTT. Its translation: CATGTEADTQYF.

The chain links TRBV19 to TRBJ1-5; tentative D call: TRBD1 (5 bases). Per the germline V gene, CDR1 is LNHDA and CDR2 is SQIVND (reference sequence). V lost 5 bases to trimming and J lost 7 bases, with 12 bases between them. The CDR3 runs to 13 residues. CDR3 sequence: CASSPQVVQPQHF. The CDR3 DNA reads as TGTGCCAGTAGTCCACAGGTGGTACAGCCCCAGCATTTT. The full variable domain, with the rest looked up from reference TRBV19 and TRBJ1-5, is DGGITQSPKYLFRKEGQNVTLSCEQNLNHDAMYWYRQDPGQGLRLIYYSQIVNDFQKGDIAEGYSVSREKKESFPLTVTSAQKNPTAFYLCASSPQVVQPQHFGDGTRLSIL.

The rearrangement uses TRBV3-1 (or the pseudogene TRBV3-2) and TRBJ1-4; TRBD1 matches at 7 bases. The CDR3 spans 18 residues. Trimming at V came to 3 bases and at J to 0 bases, leaving 10 bases not matched to a gene. The V gene's germline CDR1 is LGHDT and CDR2 YNNKEL (reference sequence). As DNA, the CDR3 is TGTGCCAGCAGCCACCGGGACAGAGCATATGCAACTAATGAAAAACTGTTTTTT. Translating gives CASSHRDRAYATNEKLFF.

The chain uses TRBV7-8 and TRBJ2-7; 7 bases are a match to TRBD2. Germline values: CDR1 SGHVS, CDR2 FQNEAQ. The CDR3 runs 15 residues. V shed 1 base and J 2 bases; nucleotides not matched to a gene: 5. The CDR3 loop is CASSLGLARAYEQYF. CDR3 nucleotide sequence: TGTGCCAGCAGCTTAGGACTAGCACGGGCCTACGAGCAGTACTTC.

The rearrangement links TRBV28 to TRBJ2-1; TRBD1 agrees at 11 bases. Per the germline V gene, CDR1 is MDHEN and CDR2 is SYDVKM. CDR3 length equals 16 residues. Trimming cost V 4 bases and J 5 bases; bases outside gene matches: 7. The CDR3 reads CASSWAPGQGDNEQFF. The CDR3 coding sequence is TGTGCCAGCAGTTGGGCACCGGGACAGGGGGACAATGAGCAGTTCTTC.

This clone was observed a single time. The rearrangement uses TRBV4-2 and TRBJ1-3; D possibly corresponds to TRBD1 (6 bases). Looked up from germline, CDR1 is LGHNA and CDR2 is YNFKEQ. Trimming removed 0 bases at V and 0 bases at J, with 12 bases between. The CDR3 contains 17 residues. CDR3 nucleotide sequence: TGTGCCAGCAGCCAAGATCTTGTGGGGGCCTCTGGAAACACCATATATTTT. Translation: CASSQDLVGASGNTIYF.

This clone was seen repeatedly, ten times or more. V gene TRBV6-6 combines with J gene TRBJ2-1; TRBD2 matches at 10 bases. V was pared by 6 bases and J by 4 bases, with 3 bases of the junction left unmatched. From germline, CDR1 is MNHNY and CDR2 SVGAGI (reference sequence). The CDR3 spans 14 residues. The DNA for the CDR3 is TGTGCCAGCAGACCGACTAGCGGGTACAATGAGCAGTTCTTC. Translation: CASRPTSGYNEQFF.

The J gene is TRBJ2-7, the V gene TRBV7-9, with a weak D call TRBD2 (5 bases). Germline values: CDR1 SEHNR, CDR2 FQNEAQ (reference sequence). Trimming removed 3 bases at V and 4 bases at J, with 10 bases between. CDR3 length equals 13 residues. The DNA of the CDR3 is TGTGCCAGCAGCTTGGACTGGGTTTACGAGCAGTACTTC. Protein: CASSLDWVYEQYF. Based on the CDR3 plus reference TRBV7-9 and TRBJ2-7, the full variable domain is DTGVSQNPRHKITKRGQNVTFRCDPISEHNRLYWYRQTLGQGPEFLTYFQNEAQLEKSRLLSDRFSAERPKGSFSTLEIQRTEQGDSAMYLCASSLDWVYEQYFGPGTRLTVT.